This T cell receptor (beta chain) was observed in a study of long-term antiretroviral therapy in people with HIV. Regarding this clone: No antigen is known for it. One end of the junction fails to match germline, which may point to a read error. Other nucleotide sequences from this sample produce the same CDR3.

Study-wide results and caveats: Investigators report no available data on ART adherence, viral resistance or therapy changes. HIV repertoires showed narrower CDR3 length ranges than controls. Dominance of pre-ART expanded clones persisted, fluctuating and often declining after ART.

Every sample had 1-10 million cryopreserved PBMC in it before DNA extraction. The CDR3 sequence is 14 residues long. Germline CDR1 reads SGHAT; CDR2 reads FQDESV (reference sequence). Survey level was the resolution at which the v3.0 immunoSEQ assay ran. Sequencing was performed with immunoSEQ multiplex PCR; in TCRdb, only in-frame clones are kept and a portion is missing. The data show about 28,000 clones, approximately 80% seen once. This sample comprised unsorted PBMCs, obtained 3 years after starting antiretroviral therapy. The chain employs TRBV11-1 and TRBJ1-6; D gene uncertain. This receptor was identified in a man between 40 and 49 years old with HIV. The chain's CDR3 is CASSFLTGNSPLHF. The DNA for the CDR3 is TGTGCTAGCAGCTTTTTGACCGGTAATTCACCCCTCCACTTT.